Listed below are T cell receptor beta chains from one sample, sequenced in a study of cytomegalovirus exposure and HLA in healthy donors. Profiled with immunoSEQ multiplex PCR; TCRdb holds only in-frame clones, not every one. The repertoire holds over 100,000 clones, under 75% seen once, with 2% to 3% in the top ten. Sequencing was performed on PBMCs. The origin of the receptors is a woman in her thirties or forties in good health and CMV-seronegative. Each CDR3 is given without its conserved first and last residue. D genes are given only for firm matches.

TRBJ1-1 | TRBV5-1 | - | ASSLGAGIEAF
TRBJ2-1 | TRBV28 | TRBD1 | ASSPGTGGNEQF
TRBJ1-5 | TRBV30 | TRBD1 | ACNPGQGANSAQH
TRBJ1-5 | TRBV27 | - | ASSPSFQGASQPQH
TRBJ1-4 | TRBV28 | TRBD1 | ASSPGTAEKLF
TRBJ1-3 | TRBV19 | TRBD1 | ASRATGGNTIY
TRBJ1-4 | TRBV6-5 | TRBD1 | ASSLTGITNEKLF
TRBJ1-1 | TRBV30 | - | AWSGPGEVGTEAF
TRBJ1-6 | TRBV11-2 | - | ASSLEANSPLH
TRBJ1-5 | TRBV27 | TRBD1 | ASRMSGGAVQPQH
TRBJ2-7 | TRBV14 | - | ASSQHYEQY
TRBJ1-1 | TRBV5-1 | - | ASSLESMNTEAF
TRBJ1-2 | TRBV2 | - | ASSEAPGTGGYT
TRBJ2-2 | TRBV5-4 | TRBD1 | ASSRTGDTGELF
TRBJ1-1 | TRBV19 | - | ASSVTEITEAF